What follows is one T cell receptor beta chain and its context. Its antigen is unidentified. This entry belongs to a study of OX40 agonist ivuxolimab in advanced cancers. Generated by immunoSEQ multiplex PCR, the TCRdb table keeps only in-frame clones and is missing some. The repertoire holds some 70,000 clones, with 91% as singletons. Points from the study as a whole: Several nonresponders also turned out to have low normalized T-cell clonal expansion. Both blood CD4+ and CD8+ T cells showed clonal growth by week 6 at 0.1 to 3.0 mg/kg.

Autoimmune disease history or systemic immunosuppression led to patient exclusion. This clonotype was sampled from an adult with an advanced solid tumor such as melanoma, head and neck, liver or kidney cancer. The sequencing used CD4+ or CD8+ T cells sorted from blood, collected in a trial of the OX40 agonist ivuxolimab.

Here the CDR3 reads CASSDAYEQYF. As DNA, the CDR3 is TGTGCCAGCAGTGACGCGTACGAGCAGTACTTC. The chain combines TRBV6-5 with TRBJ2-7; no clear D. CDR1 MNHEY and CDR2 SVGAGI come from the germline V gene. CDR3 length: 11 residues. Between the trimmed V and J ends, which lost 5 bases and 4 bases, there was a span of 6 bases.